These 25 T cell receptor beta chains were all obtained from the same sample, sequenced in a study of siplizumab effects on memory and regulatory T cells. Some clones are missing from TCRdb's copy, which holds only in-frame ones; the method was immunoSEQ multiplex PCR. The sample records about 94,000 clones, roughly 94% being singletons. Sequences were obtained from non-Treg CD4+ T cells sorted from blood. Receptors were obtained from a human donor in good health.

The V and J genes are TRBV5-5 and TRBJ1-1; no definite D call. Trimming stripped 4 bases from V and 0 bases from J, with 13 bases between. Germline CDR1 is SGHKS and CDR2 is YYEKEE (reference sequence). There are 15 residues in the CDR3. The CDR3 DNA sequence: TGTGCCAGCAGCAAACCGACGGTAATGAACACTGAAGCTTTCTTT. Encoded protein: CASSKPTVMNTEAFF.

This clone has just one count. V and J are TRBV6-5 and TRBJ1-5; 9 bases are shared with TRBD1. Trimming at V came to 9 bases and at J to 6 bases, leaving 3 bases not matched to a gene. Germline V gene data show CDR1 as MNHEY and CDR2 as SVGAGI. This CDR3 has 12 residues. The CDR3 DNA follows: TGTGCCAGTGGACAGGGGCTTCAGCCCCAGCATTTT. It yields the protein CASGQGLQPQHF.

This clone was picked up one time. This chain links TRBV20-1 with TRBJ2-1; 10 nucleotides line up with TRBD2. This CDR3 spans 11 amino acids. Germline lookup yields CDR1 DFQATT and CDR2 SNEGSKA (reference sequence). The CDR3 sequence is CQREGSNEQFF. Written as DNA, the CDR3 is TGCCAGCGGGAGGGCTCCAATGAGCAGTTCTTC.

The genes are TRBV7-9 and TRBJ1-2; D is uncertain. The germline V gene has CDR1 SEHNR and CDR2 FQNEAQ (reference sequence). The CDR3 loop spans 15 amino acids. V lost 4 bases to trimming and J lost 3 bases, with 15 bases between them. The chain's CDR3 is CASSWTGRRDYGYTF. The CDR3 region has the DNA TGTGCCAGCAGCTGGACCGGACGGCGGGACTATGGCTACACCTTC. Filled out from reference TRBV7-9 and TRBJ1-2, the complete variable domain reads DTGVSQNPRHKITKRGQNVTFRCDPISEHNRLYWYRQTLGQGPEFLTYFQNEAQLEKSRLLSDRFSAERPKGSFSTLEIQRTEQGDSAMYLCASSWTGRRDYGYTFGSGTRLTVV.

The chain links TRBV19 to TRBJ2-5; TRBD1 might be the D (6 bases). The length of the CDR3 is 16 residues. Germline V gives CDR1 LNHDA, CDR2 SQIVND (reference sequence). The germline V and J ends were trimmed by 0 bases and 0 bases, with 11 bases remaining between them. The CDR3 DNA reads TGTGCCAGTAGTATAGAACTACACAGGGACCAAGAGACCCAGTACTTC. The encoded protein is CASSIELHRDQETQYF.

The chain employs TRBV19 and TRBJ1-5; TRBD1 aligns across 8 bases. V trimming: 11 bases; J trimming: 8 bases; junction bases outside the gene matches: 11. The CDR3 runs to 13 residues. In germline, CDR1 is LNHDA, CDR2 SQIVND (reference sequence). Written as DNA, the CDR3 is TGTGCCGCCTCTGACAGGGGACTAGAGCCCCAGCATTTT. Encoded protein: CAASDRGLEPQHF. Combining the CDR3 with reference TRBV19 and TRBJ1-5 gives the whole variable domain DGGITQSPKYLFRKEGQNVTLSCEQNLNHDAMYWYRQDPGQGLRLIYYSQIVNDFQKGDIAEGYSVSREKKESFPLTVTSAQKNPTAFYLCAASDRGLEPQHFGDGTRLSIL.

The chain is built from TRBV30 and TRBJ1-2, with TRBD1 matching over 9 bases. Unmatched junction bases numbered 2, after V lost 1 base and J lost 8 bases. There are 12 residues in the CDR3. CDR1 is GTSNPN, CDR2 SVGIG, per germline (reference sequence). The CDR3 DNA reads TGTGCCTGGAGTGCACAGGGGGCGGGCTACACCTTC. It specifies CAWSAQGAGYTF.

The chain has TRBV14 and TRBJ1-3; D remains unclear. V lost 5 bases and J lost 0, with 8 bases in between. The germline V gene encodes CDR1 SGHDN and CDR2 FVKESK. The CDR3 is 14 residues long. The CDR3 loop is CASSGGYSGNTIYF. The CDR3 DNA follows: TGTGCCAGCAGCGGTGGCTACTCTGGAAACACCATATATTTT.

This clone has a single count. The identical CDR3 is also encoded by other nucleotide sequences in the sample. The CDR3 loop is CASSPDSNYGYTF. CDR3 sequence (DNA): TGTGCCAGCAGCCCGGACAGTAACTATGGCTACACCTTC. The chain couples TRBV5-4 to TRBJ1-2, with D maybe TRBD1 (6 bases). Germline CDR1 SGHNT, CDR2 YYREEE (reference sequence). V dropped 4 bases and J dropped 1 base, with 8 bases sitting between them. This CDR3 is built from 13 residues.

The rearrangement uses TRBV11-2 and TRBJ2-3; 7 bases are a match to TRBD2. Germline CDR1 SGHAT, CDR2 FQNNGV. This CDR3 region has 17 residues. The ends lost 5 bases at V and 3 bases at J; junction bases unmatched: 14. The CDR3 spells CASSARLAPGSTDTQYF. As DNA, the CDR3 is TGTGCCAGCAGCGCCCGACTAGCCCCAGGGTCTACAGATACGCAGTATTTT.

The chain uses TRBV19 and TRBJ1-4; tentative D call: TRBD1 (5 bases). Deletions cut 4 bases from V and 10 bases from J, with 16 bases between. Germline V gives CDR1 LNHDA, CDR2 SQIVND (reference sequence). The length of the CDR3 is 14 residues. In DNA, the CDR3 is TGTGCCAGTAGTACTGAACTCCCAACAGGAAAACTGTTTTTT. Translated: CASSTELPTGKLFF. The full variable domain, with the rest looked up from reference TRBV19 and TRBJ1-4, is DGGITQSPKYLFRKEGQNVTLSCEQNLNHDAMYWYRQDPGQGLRLIYYSQIVNDFQKGDIAEGYSVSREKKESFPLTVTSAQKNPTAFYLCASSTELPTGKLFFGSGTQLSVL.

The chain is built from TRBV6-5 and TRBJ1-4; D perhaps matches TRBD1 (6 bases). Trimming pared 5 bases from V and 8 bases from J, leaving 18 bases between. Germline CDR1 is MNHEY and CDR2 is SVGAGI. This CDR3 spans 15 amino acids. Here the CDR3 reads CASSAPPGAGEKLFF. The CDR3 DNA follows: TGTGCCAGCAGTGCCCCTCCGGGGGCCGGAGAAAAACTGTTTTTT.

The chain combines TRBV6-5 with TRBJ1-4, with 8 bases matching TRBD1. The CDR3 runs 14 residues. CDR1 is MNHEY and CDR2 is SVGAGI in the germline V gene. The V and J ends lost 5 bases and 8 bases, in that order; junction bases with no gene match: 7. CDR3 protein: CASSDSGGVEKLFF. DNA for the CDR3: TGTGCCAGCAGTGATTCAGGGGGCGTAGAAAAACTGTTTTTT.

The chain couples TRBV25-1 to TRBJ1-5; 7 bases are a match to TRBD1. CDR3 size: 14 residues. V lost 4 bases, J lost 4 bases, and 4 bases stayed unmatched. From germline, CDR1 is MGHDK and CDR2 SYGVNS. CDR3 in amino acids: CASSVTGENQPQHF. The CDR3 DNA follows: TGTGCCAGCAGTGTCACAGGGGAAAATCAGCCCCAGCATTTT. Looking up the rest from reference TRBV25-1 and TRBJ1-5 gives the full variable domain: EADIYQTPRYLVIGTGKKITLECSQTMGHDKMYWYQQDPGMELHLIHYSYGVNSTEKGDLSSESTVSRIRTEHFPLTLESARPSHTSQYLCASSVTGENQPQHFGDGTRLSIL.

This CDR3 is CASSLTGGSYNEQFF. The CDR3 bases are TGCGCCAGCAGTCTTACAGGGGGCAGTTACAATGAGCAGTTCTTC. The chain joins TRBV4-1 to TRBJ2-1, with 9 bases aligning to TRBD1. J was trimmed by 4 bases and V by 6 bases; bases with no gene match: 7. Germline CDR1 is MGHRA and CDR2 is YSYEKL. The CDR3 consists of 15 residues.

The chain has TRBV6-1 and TRBJ2-2; D may be TRBD1 or TRBD2 (7 bases each). V was pared by 6 bases and J by 5 bases, with 10 bases between. Germline lookup yields CDR1 MNHNS and CDR2 SASEGT. This CDR3 has 13 amino acids. The DNA for the CDR3 is TGTGCCAGCAGCAGGGGGGGGACCGGGGAGCTGTTTTTT. It codes for CASSRGGTGELFF.

The chain links TRBV5-4 to TRBJ2-3; 8 bases match TRBD2. Germline lookup yields CDR1 SGHNT and CDR2 YYREEE (reference sequence). Unmatched junction bases numbered 20, after V lost 5 bases and J lost 6 bases. The CDR3 totals 18 residues. The CDR3 reads CASSSGGVAGYSPDTQYF. Here the CDR3 DNA reads TGTGCCAGCAGTTCCGGCGGTGTAGCGGGGTATAGTCCCGATACGCAGTATTTT.

The chain employs TRBV9 and TRBJ2-1; D gene unclear. The CDR3 contains 16 residues. The V end was cut by 0 bases, the J end by 0 bases, with 10 bases between. Germline-derived CDR1 and CDR2 are SGDLS and YYNGEE. The CDR3: CASSVGQRSSYNEQFF. The CDR3 region has the DNA TGTGCCAGCAGCGTAGGCCAGCGTTCCTCCTACAATGAGCAGTTCTTC.

The V and J genes are TRBV19 and TRBJ2-2; the D is unclear. V gave up 3 bases and J gave up 2 bases, with 7 bases separating them. This CDR3 spans 14 amino acids. Germline CDR1 LNHDA, CDR2 SQIVND (reference sequence). The DNA of the CDR3 is TGTGCCAGTAGTATTCTTATTAACACCGGGGAGCTGTTTTTT. As protein: CASSILINTGELFF. The entire variable domain, with the rest obtained from reference TRBV19 and TRBJ2-2, is as follows: DGGITQSPKYLFRKEGQNVTLSCEQNLNHDAMYWYRQDPGQGLRLIYYSQIVNDFQKGDIAEGYSVSREKKESFPLTVTSAQKNPTAFYLCASSILINTGELFFGEGSRLTVL.

This clone was counted a single time. The V call is TRBV29-1, the J call TRBJ2-3; no firm D call. The CDR3 contains 14 residues. Germline CDR1 SQVTM, CDR2 ANQGSEA. Trimming removed 5 bases at V and 4 bases at J, with 16 bases between. CDR3 in DNA: TGCAGCGTTAAGGATAGGGCAGGCGCAGATACGCAGTATTTT. Encoded protein: CSVKDRAGADTQYF.

In its sample, this clone was seen a few times. This chain joins TRBV30 and TRBJ1-1; D uncertain. Germline V lookup: CDR1 GTSNPN, CDR2 SVGIG (reference sequence). CDR3 length: 13 residues. V shed 5 bases and J shed 2 bases, with 12 bases lying between them. The CDR3 loop is CAWVNGVNTEAFF. The DNA for the CDR3 is TGTGCCTGGGTTAACGGGGTTAACACTGAAGCTTTCTTT.

This clone was counted a single time. The rearrangement uses TRBV6-1 and TRBJ2-7; D may be TRBD1 (5 bases). Germline V gene data show CDR1 as MNHNS and CDR2 as SASEGT. V was trimmed by 6 bases and J by 3 bases, leaving 15 bases between them. The CDR3 runs to 14 residues. The CDR3 DNA reads TGTGCCAGCAGCCGAGGCCTAGGGGTCTACGAGCAGTACTTC. It codes for CASSRGLGVYEQYF.

This clone was seen a single time. The V gene is TRBV5-1, the J gene TRBJ2-3, with D possibly being TRBD1 (5 bases). Germline values: CDR1 SGHRS, CDR2 YFSETQ. CDR3 size: 14 residues. V lost 2 bases and J lost 3, with 10 bases in between. This chain's CDR3 is CASSLGTGTDTQYF. CDR3 DNA: TGCGCCAGCAGCTTAGGTACAGGTACAGATACGCAGTATTTT. The whole variable domain, filled in from reference TRBV5-1 and TRBJ2-3, reads KAGVTQTPRYLIKTRGQQVTLSCSPISGHRSVSWYQQTPGQGLQFLFEYFSETQRNKGNFPGRFSGRQFSNSRSEMNVSTLELGDSALYLCASSLGTGTDTQYFGPGTRLTVL.

The V gene is TRBV19, the J gene TRBJ2-1; 7 nucleotides align to TRBD1. Trimming took 7 bases from V and 5 from J; bases not matched to a gene: 8. CDR3 length equals 14 residues. Germline CDR1 LNHDA, CDR2 SQIVND (reference sequence). The DNA of the CDR3 is TGTGCCAGTAATCGAGAGGGGGCCGACAATGAGCAGTTCTTC. Translated, it gives CASNREGADNEQFF.

V and J are TRBV30 and TRBJ2-2; 8 bases are a match to TRBD2. V lost 1 base to trimming and J lost 4 bases; unmatched junction nucleotides: 8. Per the germline V gene, CDR1 is GTSNPN and CDR2 is SVGIG (reference sequence). The CDR3 consists of 16 residues. CDR3: CAWSARGGHGTGELFF. The CDR3 DNA follows: TGTGCCTGGAGTGCCCGGGGGGGCCATGGCACCGGGGAGCTGTTTTTT.